This is a list of T cell receptor beta chains from one sample in a study of cytomegalovirus exposure and HLA in healthy donors. TCRdb keeps only in-frame clones here, not all; method: immunoSEQ multiplex PCR. The profile covers about 130,000 clones, with 80% appearing a single time and about 9.2% taken by the ten largest. Sequenced sample: PBMCs. The source is a man under 40 in good health and CMV-seropositive. Each CDR3 is given with its conserved first and last residue. Each record gives: V gene, J gene, CDR3 protein.

TRBV30	TRBJ2-3	CAWSDSLTDTQYF
TRBV19	TRBJ1-5	CASSPSTGQGGNQPQHF
TRBV2	TRBJ1-6	CASSLEGSYNSPLHF
TRBV6-5	TRBJ2-2	CASSLGWSGELFF
TRBV4-1	TRBJ1-5	CASSQDGTGGNQPQHF
TRBV6-6	TRBJ2-7	CASRPTGAYEQYF
TRBV7-9	TRBJ2-1	CASSLGGTSGEQFF
TRBV7-8	.	CASSLVWSYEQYF
TRBV5-5	TRBJ1-2	CASSLGQNSAYGYTF
TRBV12-5	TRBJ2-3	CASALGRGSSTDTQYF
TRBV19	TRBJ1-1	CASDITGGNTEAFF
TRBV5-1	TRBJ2-2	CASSSLRWGQENTGELFF
TRBV6-4	TRBJ2-3	CASRDRGSLTDTQYF
TRBV18	TRBJ2-3	CASSPRGGREDTQYF
TRBV7-9	TRBJ1-4	CASSIQRDEKLFF
TRBV9	TRBJ2-7	CASSVGLPLYEQYF
TRBV7-9	TRBJ1-4	CASSRGGTAFSNEKLFF
TRBV25-1	TRBJ2-7	CASSGWTEAYEQYF
TRBV6-1	TRBJ1-2	CASSFAFGQRDYTF
TRBV2	TRBJ1-5	CASEGPPRGQPQHF
TRBV7-6	TRBJ2-7	CASSSGPGGLPYEQYF
TRBV21-1	TRBJ2-7	CASSCRKEVAPTYEQYF
TRBV7-3	TRBJ2-1	CASSLMGRSEQFF
TRBV11-2	TRBJ2-3	CASSDRTGPDTQYF
TRBV10-1	TRBJ1-1	CASSATGGTEAFF
TRBV9	TRBJ1-1	CASSVEGKGAQVTEAFF
TRBV5-1	TRBJ2-7	CASNPTGQALYEQYF
TRBV12-5	TRBJ2-5	CASGLVRGQGQETQYF
TRBV4-1	TRBJ1-1	CASSQEDRGSMNTEAFF
TRBV30	TRBJ2-6	CAWTGGVSGANVLTF
TRBV6-5	.	CASSYRGSVNEQYF
TRBV6-1	TRBJ1-2	CASSGRGTRWTYGYTF
TRBV5-6	TRBJ2-5	CASSGNMGGETQYF
TRBV21-1	TRBJ1-4	CASLPGRGRNNEKLFF
TRBV5-1	TRBJ2-1	CASSWEAGGNNEQFF
TRBV6-1	TRBJ2-3	CASSERGAGGMNTQYF
TRBV5-1	TRBJ1-2	CASSLTGQGAQGYTF
TRBV9	TRBJ1-4	CASSTGQTNEKLFF
TRBV7-9	TRBJ1-2	CASIYLGTGAGGYTF
TRBV28	TRBJ1-3	CASSPRDIQRNTIYF
TRBV6-1	TRBJ2-5	CASSDRGSGQEAQYF
TRBV5-4	TRBJ2-7	CASSFNGQGSEQYF
TRBV29-1	TRBJ1-2	CSVFIDRDYGYTF
TRBV5-6	TRBJ2-3	CASSLDTGQGFGTQYF
TRBV4-2	TRBJ2-3	CASSQQSGVTTDTQYF
TRBV7-3	TRBJ2-6	CASSLQGTGANVLTF
TRBV6-5	TRBJ1-5	CASSLGRGNQPQHF
TRBV29-1	TRBJ1-2	CSVVVQQGVYGYTF